This passage covers 12 T cell receptor beta chains from one sample sequenced in a study of cytomegalovirus exposure and HLA in healthy donors. Sequencing was performed with immunoSEQ multiplex PCR; in TCRdb, only in-frame clones are kept and a portion is missing. The sample lists roughly 57,000 clones; 93% were seen once. Material: PBMCs. The origin of the receptors is a woman between 18 and 29 years old in good health and CMV-seropositive.

The V gene is TRBV5-4, the J gene TRBJ2-1; a weak D match, TRBD1 (6 bases). CDR3 length: 14 residues. CDR1 and CDR2 from the germline V gene are SGHNT and YYREEE (reference sequence). Between the trimmed V and J ends, which lost 3 bases and 7 bases, there was a span of 14 bases. CDR3 in DNA: TGTGCCAGCAGCTCCCGGACAGTGGGGAATGAGCAGTTCTTC. Translated: CASSSRTVGNEQFF. Full variable domain (missing parts from reference TRBV5-4 and TRBJ2-1): ETGVTQSPTHLIKTRGQQVTLRCSSQSGHNTVSWYQQALGQGPQFIFQYYREEENGRGNFPPRFSGLQFPNYSSELNVNALELDDSALYLCASSSRTVGNEQFFGPGTRLTVL.

The V call is TRBV6-5, the J call TRBJ1-5; D uncertain. The germline V and J ends were trimmed by 4 bases and 4 bases, with 8 bases remaining between them. CDR1 and CDR2 (germline): MNHEY, SVGAGI. There are 13 residues in the CDR3. CDR3 sequence: CASSSRHNQPQHF. DNA for the CDR3: TGTGCCAGCAGTTCGCGACATAATCAGCCCCAGCATTTT.

The CDR3 coding sequence is TGTGCCAGCCGTACCGGGACTAGCACAGATACGCAGTATTTT. It is translated as CASRTGTSTDTQYF. The chain carries TRBV9 and TRBJ2-3; maybe TRBD2 (6 bases). Germline CDR1 and CDR2: SGDLS and YYNGEE. With 7 bases removed from V and 0 bases from J, the gap between germline ends came to 12 bases. The CDR3 runs 14 residues.

This rearrangement joins TRBV29-1 to TRBJ2-1, with a tentative D call TRBD1 (6 bases). The CDR3 totals 15 residues. The germline gives CDR1 SQVTM, CDR2 ANQGSEA. V lost 7 bases, J lost 0 bases, and 16 bases lay in between. The CDR3 region is CSAEGTPSSYNEQFF. In DNA, the CDR3 is TGCAGCGCCGAAGGGACACCCAGCTCCTACAATGAGCAGTTCTTC.

V gene TRBV15 combines with J gene TRBJ2-5, with 7 bases lining up with TRBD1. J lost 4 bases, V lost 4 bases, and 6 bases had no gene match. The CDR3 length is 14 residues. Germline V CDR1 and CDR2: LNHNV, YYDKDF (reference sequence). CDR3 loop: CATSKNRDRETQYF. The CDR3, as DNA: TGTGCCACCAGCAAAAACCGGGACAGAGAGACCCAGTACTTC.

The chain recombines TRBV18 with TRBJ1-4; D is unclear. The CDR3 length is 14 residues. Looked up from germline, CDR1 is KGHSH and CDR2 is LQKENI. Trimming pared 6 bases from V and 0 bases from J, leaving 8 bases between. In DNA form, the CDR3 reads TGTGCCAGCTCTCTCAGTGCAACTAATGAAAAACTGTTTTTT. Translation: CASSLSATNEKLFF.

The DNA for the CDR3 is TGTGCCAGCAGCTTAGCCGGGGACAGCTCCTACGAGCAGTACTTC. This encodes CASSLAGDSSYEQYF. The gene calls are TRBV7-6 and TRBJ2-7; 7 bases match TRBD1. J was trimmed by 0 bases and V by 0 bases; bases with no gene match: 2. The V gene's germline CDR1 is SGHVS and CDR2 FNYEAQ. CDR3 length: 15 residues.

The chain is built from TRBV4-3 and TRBJ1-3, with 8 positions matching TRBD1. The CDR3 loop spans 19 amino acids. Germline CDR1 is LGHNA and CDR2 is YSLEER. Trimming removed 0 bases from V and 0 bases from J; junction bases left unmatched: 10. The CDR3 loop is CASSQDPTGVPISGNTIYF. The CDR3, as DNA: TGCGCCAGCAGCCAAGATCCGACAGGGGTCCCCATCTCTGGAAACACCATATATTTT.

The V and J genes are TRBV6-1 and TRBJ1-3, with 8 nucleotides matching TRBD1. This CDR3 has 15 amino acids. Germline assignment: CDR1 MNHNS and CDR2 SASEGT. The J segment lost 0 bases and the V segment lost 8 bases, leaving 6 bases of the junction unmatched. CDR3 DNA: TGTGCCAGCCAGAGACAGGGGAGCTCTGGAAACACCATATATTTT. As protein: CASQRQGSSGNTIYF.

This rearrangement joins TRBV5-4 to TRBJ1-1; 7 bases agree with TRBD1. The V segment lost 4 bases and the J segment 1 base; nucleotides outside the gene matches: 4. The CDR3 consists of 14 residues. Looked up from germline, CDR1 is SGHNT and CDR2 is YYREEE (reference sequence). The CDR3 DNA is TGTGCCAGCAGCGCCCGGACAGGGAACACTGAAGCTTTCTTT. Its translation: CASSARTGNTEAFF.

J is TRBJ2-1 and V is TRBV10-1; 11 bases match TRBD2. The V segment lost 7 bases and the J segment 5 bases; nucleotides outside the gene matches: 7. The CDR3 is 15 amino acids. Germline V gene data show CDR1 as WNHNN and CDR2 as SYGVQD (reference sequence). CDR3 region: CASTEGLAGNNEQFF. The CDR3 DNA sequence: TGCGCCAGCACCGAAGGACTAGCGGGTAACAATGAGCAGTTCTTC.

This chain joins TRBV5-5 and TRBJ1-4; D unresolved. V lost 3 bases and J 8 bases, leaving 8 bases between the germline ends. This CDR3 comprises 12 residues. CDR1 SGHKS and CDR2 YYEKEE come from the germline V gene (reference sequence). In nucleotides, the CDR3 is TGTGCCAGCAGCTCACGAGGGGAAAAACTGTTTTTT. Translating gives CASSSRGEKLFF.